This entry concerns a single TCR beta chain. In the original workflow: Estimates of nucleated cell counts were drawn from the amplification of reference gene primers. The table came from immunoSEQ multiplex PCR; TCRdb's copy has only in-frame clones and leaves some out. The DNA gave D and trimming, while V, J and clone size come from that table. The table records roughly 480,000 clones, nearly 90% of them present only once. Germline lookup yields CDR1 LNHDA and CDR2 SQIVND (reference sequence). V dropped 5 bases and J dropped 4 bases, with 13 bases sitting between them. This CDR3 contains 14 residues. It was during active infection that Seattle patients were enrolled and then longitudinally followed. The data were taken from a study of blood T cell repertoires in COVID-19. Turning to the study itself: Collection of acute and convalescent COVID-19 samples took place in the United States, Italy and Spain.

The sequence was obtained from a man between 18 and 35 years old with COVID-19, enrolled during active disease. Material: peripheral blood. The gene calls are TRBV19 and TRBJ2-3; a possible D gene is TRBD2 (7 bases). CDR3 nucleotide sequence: TGTGCCAGTAGTGGGGGGGGCGGCGCAGATACGCAGTATTTT. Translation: CASSGGGGADTQYF.